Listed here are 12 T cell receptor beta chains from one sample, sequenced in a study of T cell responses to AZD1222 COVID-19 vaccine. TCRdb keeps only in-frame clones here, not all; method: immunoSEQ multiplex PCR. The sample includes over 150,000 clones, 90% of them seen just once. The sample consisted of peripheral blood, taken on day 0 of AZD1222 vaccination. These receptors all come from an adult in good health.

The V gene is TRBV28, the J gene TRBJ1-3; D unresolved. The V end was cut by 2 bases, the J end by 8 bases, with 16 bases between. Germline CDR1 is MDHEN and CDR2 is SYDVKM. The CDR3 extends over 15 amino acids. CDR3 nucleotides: TGTGCCAGCAGTTTACCCATCCTCACTAGGGACACCATATATTTT. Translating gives CASSLPILTRDTIYF.

CDR3 coding DNA: TGTGCCAGCACCCCAAAAAAAGGAGGAGTAAAGACCCAGTACTTC. Its translation is CASTPKKGGVKTQYF. The rearrangement joins TRBV28 to TRBJ2-5; perhaps TRBD2 as D (5 bases). V was clipped by 7 bases and J by 6 bases, with 21 bases between them. Germline CDR1 MDHEN, CDR2 SYDVKM. The CDR3 is 15 amino acids.

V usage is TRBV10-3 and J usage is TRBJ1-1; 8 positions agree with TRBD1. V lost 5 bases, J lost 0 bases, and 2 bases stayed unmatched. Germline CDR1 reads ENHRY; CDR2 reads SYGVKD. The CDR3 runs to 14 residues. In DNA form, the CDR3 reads TGTGCCATCAGTCAGGGACAGGTGAACACTGAAGCTTTCTTT. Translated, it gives CAISQGQVNTEAFF.

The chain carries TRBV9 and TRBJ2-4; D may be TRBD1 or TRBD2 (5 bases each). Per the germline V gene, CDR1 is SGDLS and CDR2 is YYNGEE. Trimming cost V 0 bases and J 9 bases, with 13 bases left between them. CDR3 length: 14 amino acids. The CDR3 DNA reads TGTGCCAGCAGCGTAGGGTCCGGGGCCGGCATTCAGTACTTC. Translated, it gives CASSVGSGAGIQYF.

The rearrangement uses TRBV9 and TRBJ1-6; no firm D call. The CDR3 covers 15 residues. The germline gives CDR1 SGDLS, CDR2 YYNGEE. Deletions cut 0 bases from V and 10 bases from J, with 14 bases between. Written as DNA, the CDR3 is TGTGCCAGCAGCGTAGTTGCTGAGGAATACTCACCCCTCCACTTT. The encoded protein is CASSVVAEEYSPLHF.

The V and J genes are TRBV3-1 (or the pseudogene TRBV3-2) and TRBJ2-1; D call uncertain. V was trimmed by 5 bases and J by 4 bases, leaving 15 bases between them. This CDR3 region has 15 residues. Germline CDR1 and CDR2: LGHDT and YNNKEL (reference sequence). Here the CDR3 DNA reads TGTGCCAGCAGCACCCGGTCCCGAATGTACAATGAGCAGTTCTTC. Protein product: CASSTRSRMYNEQFF.

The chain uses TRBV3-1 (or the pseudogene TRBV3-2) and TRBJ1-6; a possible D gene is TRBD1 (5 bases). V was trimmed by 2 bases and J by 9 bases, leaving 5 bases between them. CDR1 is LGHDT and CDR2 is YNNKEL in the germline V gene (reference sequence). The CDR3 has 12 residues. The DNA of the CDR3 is TGTGCCAGCAGCCAACAGGGTTCACCCCTCCACTTT. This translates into CASSQQGSPLHF.

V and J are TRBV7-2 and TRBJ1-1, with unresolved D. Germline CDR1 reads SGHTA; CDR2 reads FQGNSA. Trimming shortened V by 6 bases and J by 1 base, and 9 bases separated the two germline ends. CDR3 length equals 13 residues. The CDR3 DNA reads TGTGCCAGCAGTAGGGCCGGGAACACTGAAGCTTTCTTT. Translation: CASSRAGNTEAFF.

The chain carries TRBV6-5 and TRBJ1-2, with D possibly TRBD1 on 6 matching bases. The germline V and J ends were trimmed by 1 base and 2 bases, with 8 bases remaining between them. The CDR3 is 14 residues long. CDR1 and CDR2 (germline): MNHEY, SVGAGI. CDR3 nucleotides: TGTGCCAGCAGTTACTTAACAGGGAACTATGGCTACACCTTC. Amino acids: CASSYLTGNYGYTF.

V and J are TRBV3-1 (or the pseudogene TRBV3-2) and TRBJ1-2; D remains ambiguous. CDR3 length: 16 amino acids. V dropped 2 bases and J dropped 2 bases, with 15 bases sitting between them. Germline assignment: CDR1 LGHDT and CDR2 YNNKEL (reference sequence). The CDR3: CASSQPLGSWNYGYTF. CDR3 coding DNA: TGTGCCAGCAGCCAACCTCTGGGGTCCTGGAACTATGGCTACACCTTC.

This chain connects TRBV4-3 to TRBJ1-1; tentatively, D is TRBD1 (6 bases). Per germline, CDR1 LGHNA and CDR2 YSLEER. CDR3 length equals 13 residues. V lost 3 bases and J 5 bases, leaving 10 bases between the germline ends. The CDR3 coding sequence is TGCGCCAGCAGCCAGAGGGGGGGGACTGAAGCTTTCTTT. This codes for CASSQRGGTEAFF.

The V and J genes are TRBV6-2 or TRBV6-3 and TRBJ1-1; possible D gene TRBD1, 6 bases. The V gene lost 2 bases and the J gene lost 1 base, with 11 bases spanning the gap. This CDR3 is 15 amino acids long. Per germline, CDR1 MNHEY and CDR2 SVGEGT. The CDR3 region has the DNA TGTGCCAGCAGTTACATGACAGGCCGGAACACTGAAGCTTTCTTT. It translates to CASSYMTGRNTEAFF.